This TCR beta chain was captured in a study of T cells in Graves' hyperthyroidism and ophthalmopathy. Amplified regions were TCR beta CDR3 sequences from RNA transcripts. A first-round RT-PCR of the TCR CDR3 used the HTBI primer set. TCRdb reprocessed the multiplex PCR reads with MiXCR, giving one entry per CDR3 protein. This sample yields 700,000 to 850,000 distinct CDR3 sequences, of which 35% are seen a single time; around a third belongs to the top ten. The table lists this clonotype with many counts. V lost 3 bases and J 3 bases, leaving 17 bases between the germline ends. The length of the CDR3 is 16 residues. Germline V gene lookup returns CDR1 MGHDK and CDR2 SYGVNS.

The sample consisted of blood. V usage is TRBV25-1 and J usage is TRBJ1-2; D remains ambiguous. The source of this sequence is a woman between 40 and 50 years old with Graves' hyperthyroidism. This chain's CDR3 is CASSDNGPIFYYGYTF. Here the CDR3 DNA reads TGTGCCAGCAGTGACAATGGGCCCATCTTCTACTATGGCTACACCTTC.